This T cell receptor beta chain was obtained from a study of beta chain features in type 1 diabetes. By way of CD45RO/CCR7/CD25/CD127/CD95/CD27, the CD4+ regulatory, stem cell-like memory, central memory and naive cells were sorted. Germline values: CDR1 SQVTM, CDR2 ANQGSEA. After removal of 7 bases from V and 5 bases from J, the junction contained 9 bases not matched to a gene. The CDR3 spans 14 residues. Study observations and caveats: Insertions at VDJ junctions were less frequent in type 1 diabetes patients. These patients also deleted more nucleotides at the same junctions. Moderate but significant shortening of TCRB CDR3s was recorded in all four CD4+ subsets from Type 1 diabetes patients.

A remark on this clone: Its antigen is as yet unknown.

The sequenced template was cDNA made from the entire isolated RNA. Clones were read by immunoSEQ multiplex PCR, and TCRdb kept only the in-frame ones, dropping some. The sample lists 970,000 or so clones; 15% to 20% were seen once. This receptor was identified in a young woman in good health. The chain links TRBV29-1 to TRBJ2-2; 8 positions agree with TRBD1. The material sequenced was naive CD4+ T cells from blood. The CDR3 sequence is CSAYRDRQTGELFF. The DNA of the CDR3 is TGCAGCGCCTACCGGGACAGGCAGACCGGGGAGCTGTTTTTT.